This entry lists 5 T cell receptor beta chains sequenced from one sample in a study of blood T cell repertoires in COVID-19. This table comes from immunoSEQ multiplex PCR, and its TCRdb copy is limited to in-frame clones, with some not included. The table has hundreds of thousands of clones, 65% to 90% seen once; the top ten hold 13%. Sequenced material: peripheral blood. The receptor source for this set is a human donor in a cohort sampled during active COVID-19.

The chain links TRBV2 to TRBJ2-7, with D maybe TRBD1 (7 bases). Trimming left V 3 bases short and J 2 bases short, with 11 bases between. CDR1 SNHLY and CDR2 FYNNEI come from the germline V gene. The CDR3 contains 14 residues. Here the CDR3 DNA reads TGTGCCAGCAGTGACCCCAGGGGGGCCTACGAGCAGTACTTC. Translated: CASSDPRGAYEQYF.

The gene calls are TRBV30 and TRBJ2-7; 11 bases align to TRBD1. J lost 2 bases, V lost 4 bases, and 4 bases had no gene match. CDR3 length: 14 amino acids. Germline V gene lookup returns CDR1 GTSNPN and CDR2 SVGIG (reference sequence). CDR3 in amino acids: CAWTLGQGAYEQYF. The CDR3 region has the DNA TGTGCCTGGACTTTGGGACAGGGGGCCTACGAGCAGTACTTC.

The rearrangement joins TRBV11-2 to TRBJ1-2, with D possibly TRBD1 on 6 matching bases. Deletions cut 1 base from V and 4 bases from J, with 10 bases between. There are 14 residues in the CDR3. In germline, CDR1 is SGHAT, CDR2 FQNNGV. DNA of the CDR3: TGTGCCAGCAGCTTAGGTACAGGGAGCTATGGCTACACCTTC. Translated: CASSLGTGSYGYTF. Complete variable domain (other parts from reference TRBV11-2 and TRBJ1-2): EAGVAQSPRYKIIEKRQSVAFWCNPISGHATLYWYQQILGQGPKLLIQFQNNGVVDDSQLPKDRFSAERLKGVDSTLKIQPAKLEDSAVYLCASSLGTGSYGYTFGSGTRLTVV.

DNA of the CDR3: TGTGCCAGCAGTACCGGACGATTAGCGGGAGGGCCGGGGGGTGAGCAGTTCTTC. Translating it yields CASSTGRLAGGPGGEQFF. This chain joins TRBV7-2 and TRBJ2-1, with TRBD2 identical over 11 bases. Germline values: CDR1 SGHTA, CDR2 FQGNSA. This CDR3 comprises 18 residues. V was pared by 6 bases and J by 9 bases, with 19 bases of the junction left unmatched.

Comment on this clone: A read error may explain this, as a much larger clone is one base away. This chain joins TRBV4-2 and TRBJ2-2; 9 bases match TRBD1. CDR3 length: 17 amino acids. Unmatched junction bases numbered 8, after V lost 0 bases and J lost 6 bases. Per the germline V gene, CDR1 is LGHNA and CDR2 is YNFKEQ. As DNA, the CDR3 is TGTGCCAGCAGCCAAGAAGGGGGACAGGGTTTTTCCGGGGAGCTGTTTTTT. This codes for CASSQEGGQGFSGELFF.